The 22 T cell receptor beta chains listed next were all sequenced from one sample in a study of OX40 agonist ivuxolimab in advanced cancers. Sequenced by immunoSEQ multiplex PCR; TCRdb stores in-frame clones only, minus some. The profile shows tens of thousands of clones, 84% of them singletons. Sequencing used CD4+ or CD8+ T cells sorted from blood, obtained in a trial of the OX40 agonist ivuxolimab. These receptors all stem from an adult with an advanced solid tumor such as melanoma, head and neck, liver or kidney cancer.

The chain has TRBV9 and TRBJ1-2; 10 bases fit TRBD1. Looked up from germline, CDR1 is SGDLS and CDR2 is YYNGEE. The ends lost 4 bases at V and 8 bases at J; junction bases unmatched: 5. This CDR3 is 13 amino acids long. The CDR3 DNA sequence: TGTGCCAGCAGCCCCGGACAGGGGGGGGGCTACACCTTC. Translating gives CASSPGQGGGYTF. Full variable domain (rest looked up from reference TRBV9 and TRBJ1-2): DSGVTQTPKHLITATGQRVTLRCSPRSGDLSVYWYQQSLDQGLQFLIQYYNGEERAKGNILERFSAQQFPDLHSELNLSSLELGDSALYFCASSPGQGGGYTFGSGTRLTVV.

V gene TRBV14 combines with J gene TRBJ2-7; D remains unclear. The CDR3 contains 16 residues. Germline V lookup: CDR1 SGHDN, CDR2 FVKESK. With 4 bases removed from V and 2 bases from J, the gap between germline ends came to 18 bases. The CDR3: CASSREQIPGTYEQYF. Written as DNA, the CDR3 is TGTGCCAGCAGCCGGGAACAGATCCCAGGTACCTACGAGCAGTACTTC.

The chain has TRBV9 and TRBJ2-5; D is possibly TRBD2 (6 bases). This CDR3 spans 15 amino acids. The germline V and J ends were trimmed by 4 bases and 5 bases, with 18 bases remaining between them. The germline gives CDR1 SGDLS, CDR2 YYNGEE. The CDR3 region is CASSPGEKRAETQYF. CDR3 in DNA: TGTGCCAGCAGCCCCGGGGAGAAGCGGGCGGAGACCCAGTACTTC. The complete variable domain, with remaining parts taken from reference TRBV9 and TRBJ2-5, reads DSGVTQTPKHLITATGQRVTLRCSPRSGDLSVYWYQQSLDQGLQFLIQYYNGEERAKGNILERFSAQQFPDLHSELNLSSLELGDSALYFCASSPGEKRAETQYFGPGTRLLVL.

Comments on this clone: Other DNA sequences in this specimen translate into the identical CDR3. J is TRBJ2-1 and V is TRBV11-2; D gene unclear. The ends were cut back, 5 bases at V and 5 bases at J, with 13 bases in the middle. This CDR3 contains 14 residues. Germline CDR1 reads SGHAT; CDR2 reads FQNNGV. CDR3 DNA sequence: TGTGCCAGCAGCCCGTACCCTAGAGACAATGAGCAGTTCTTC. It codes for CASSPYPRDNEQFF.

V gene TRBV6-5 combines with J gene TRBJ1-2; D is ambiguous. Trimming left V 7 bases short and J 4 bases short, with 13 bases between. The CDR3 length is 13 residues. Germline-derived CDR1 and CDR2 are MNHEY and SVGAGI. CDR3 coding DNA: TGTGCCAGCACTTCCGGAGGAGGCTATGGCTACACCTTC. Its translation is CASTSGGGYGYTF.

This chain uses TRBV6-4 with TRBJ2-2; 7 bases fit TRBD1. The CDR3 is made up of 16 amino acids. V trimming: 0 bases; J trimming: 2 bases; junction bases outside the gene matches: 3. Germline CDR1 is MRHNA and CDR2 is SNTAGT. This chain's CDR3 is CASSDSAGGNTGELFF. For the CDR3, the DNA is TGTGCCAGCAGTGACTCGGCAGGGGGAAACACCGGGGAGCTGTTTTTT.

The CDR3 protein is CASSYLTEETQYF. In nucleotides, the CDR3 is TGTGCCAGCAGCTATCTGACAGAGGAGACCCAGTACTTC. The chain links TRBV5-6 to TRBJ2-5; possible D gene TRBD1, 5 bases. The germline V and J ends were trimmed by 3 bases and 5 bases, with 11 bases remaining between them. The CDR3 runs 13 residues. The germline V gene encodes CDR1 SGHDT and CDR2 YYEEEE.

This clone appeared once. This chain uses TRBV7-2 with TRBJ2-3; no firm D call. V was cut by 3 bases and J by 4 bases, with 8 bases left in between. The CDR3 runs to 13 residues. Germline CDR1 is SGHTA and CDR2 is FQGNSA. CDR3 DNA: TGTGCCAGCAGCTTTTCCCAAGCAGATACGCAGTATTTT. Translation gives CASSFSQADTQYF.

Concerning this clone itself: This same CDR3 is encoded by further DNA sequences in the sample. Here the CDR3 reads CASRGNTGELFF. The CDR3 bases are TGTGCCAGCAGAGGGAACACCGGGGAGCTGTTTTTT. V usage is TRBV6-5 and J usage is TRBJ2-2; D unclear. The CDR3 loop spans 12 amino acids. V was cut by 6 bases and J by 1 base, with 3 bases left in between. The germline CDR1 and CDR2 sequences are MNHEY and SVGAGI.

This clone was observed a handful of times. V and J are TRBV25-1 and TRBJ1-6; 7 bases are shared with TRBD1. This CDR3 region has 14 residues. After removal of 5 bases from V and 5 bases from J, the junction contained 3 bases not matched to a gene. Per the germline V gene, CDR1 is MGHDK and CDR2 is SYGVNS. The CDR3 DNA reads TGTGCCAGCAGTTGGGACAGAGATAATTCACCCCTCCACTTT. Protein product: CASSWDRDNSPLHF.

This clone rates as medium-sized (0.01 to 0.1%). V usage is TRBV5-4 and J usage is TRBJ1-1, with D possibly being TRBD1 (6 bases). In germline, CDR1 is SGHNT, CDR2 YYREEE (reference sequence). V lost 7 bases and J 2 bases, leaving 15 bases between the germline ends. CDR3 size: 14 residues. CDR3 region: CASRREQGNTEAFF. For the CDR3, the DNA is TGTGCCAGCCGTCGGGAACAGGGCAACACTGAAGCTTTCTTT. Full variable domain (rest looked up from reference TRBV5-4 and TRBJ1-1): ETGVTQSPTHLIKTRGQQVTLRCSSQSGHNTVSWYQQALGQGPQFIFQYYREEENGRGNFPPRFSGLQFPNYSSELNVNALELDDSALYLCASRREQGNTEAFFGQGTRLTVV.

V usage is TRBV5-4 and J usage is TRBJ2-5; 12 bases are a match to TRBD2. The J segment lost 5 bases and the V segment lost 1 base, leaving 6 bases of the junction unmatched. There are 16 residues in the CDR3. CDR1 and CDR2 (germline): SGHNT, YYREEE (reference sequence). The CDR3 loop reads CASSLILAGGGETQYF. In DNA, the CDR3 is TGTGCCAGCAGCTTGATACTAGCGGGGGGCGGGGAGACCCAGTACTTC.

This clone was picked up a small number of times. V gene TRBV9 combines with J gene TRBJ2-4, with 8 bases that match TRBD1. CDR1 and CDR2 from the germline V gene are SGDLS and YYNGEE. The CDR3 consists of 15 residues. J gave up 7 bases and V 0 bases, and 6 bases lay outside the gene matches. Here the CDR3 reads CASSVAGTGGNIQYF. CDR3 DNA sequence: TGTGCCAGCAGCGTAGCTGGGACAGGAGGGAACATTCAGTACTTC.

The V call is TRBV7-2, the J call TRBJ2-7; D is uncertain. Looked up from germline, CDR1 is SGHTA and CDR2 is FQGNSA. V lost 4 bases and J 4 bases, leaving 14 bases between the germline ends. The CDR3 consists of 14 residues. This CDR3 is CASSSPDTWYEQYF. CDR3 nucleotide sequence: TGTGCCAGCAGCTCCCCCGACACGTGGTACGAGCAGTACTTC.

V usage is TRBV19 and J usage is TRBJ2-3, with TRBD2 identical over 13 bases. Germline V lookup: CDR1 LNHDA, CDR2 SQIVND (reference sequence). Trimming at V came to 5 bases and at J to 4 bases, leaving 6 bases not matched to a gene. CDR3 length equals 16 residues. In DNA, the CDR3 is TGTGCCAGTAGTTTCACTAGCGGGGGGGCCCCAGATACGCAGTATTTT. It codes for CASSFTSGGAPDTQYF.

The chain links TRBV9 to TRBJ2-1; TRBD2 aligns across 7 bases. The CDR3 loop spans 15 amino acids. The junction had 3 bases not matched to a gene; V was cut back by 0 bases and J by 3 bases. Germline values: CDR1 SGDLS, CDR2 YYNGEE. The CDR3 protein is CASSVVSGIYNEQFF. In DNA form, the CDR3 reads TGTGCCAGCAGCGTAGTCAGCGGGATCTACAATGAGCAGTTCTTC.

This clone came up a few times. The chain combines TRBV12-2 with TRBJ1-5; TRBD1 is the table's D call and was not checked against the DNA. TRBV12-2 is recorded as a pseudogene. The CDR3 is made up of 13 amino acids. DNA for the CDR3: TGTGCAAGAGCCACAGTATCTGGTCAGCCCCAGCATTTT. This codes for CARATVSGQPQHF.

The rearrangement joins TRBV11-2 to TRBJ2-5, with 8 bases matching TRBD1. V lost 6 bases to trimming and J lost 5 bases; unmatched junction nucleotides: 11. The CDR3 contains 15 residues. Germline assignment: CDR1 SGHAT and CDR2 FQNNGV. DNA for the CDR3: TGTGCCAGCAGGGAACAGGGGGGAAGGGTTGAGACCCAGTACTTC. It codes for CASREQGGRVETQYF.

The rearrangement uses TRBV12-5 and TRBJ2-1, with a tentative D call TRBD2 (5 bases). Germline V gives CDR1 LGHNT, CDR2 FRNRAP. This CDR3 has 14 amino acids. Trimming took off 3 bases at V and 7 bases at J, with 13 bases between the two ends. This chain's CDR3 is CASGLKPGSNEQFF. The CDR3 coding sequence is TGTGCTAGTGGTTTAAAACCGGGAAGTAATGAGCAGTTCTTC.

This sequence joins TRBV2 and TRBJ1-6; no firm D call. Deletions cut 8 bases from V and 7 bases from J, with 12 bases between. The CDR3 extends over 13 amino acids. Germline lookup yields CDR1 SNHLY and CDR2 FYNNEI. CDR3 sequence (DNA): TGTGCCAGCGCAAACTCCGTAAATTCACCCCTCCACTTT. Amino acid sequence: CASANSVNSPLHF.

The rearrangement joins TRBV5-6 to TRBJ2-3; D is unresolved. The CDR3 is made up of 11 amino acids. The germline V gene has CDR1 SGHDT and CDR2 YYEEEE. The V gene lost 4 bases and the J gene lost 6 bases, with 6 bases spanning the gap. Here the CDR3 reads CASSTGDTQYF. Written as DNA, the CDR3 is TGTGCCAGCAGCACCGGCGATACGCAGTATTTT.

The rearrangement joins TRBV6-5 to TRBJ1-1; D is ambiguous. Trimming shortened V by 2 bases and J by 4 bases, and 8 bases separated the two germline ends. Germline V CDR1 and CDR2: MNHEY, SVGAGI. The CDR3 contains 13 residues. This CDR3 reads CASSYEFTTEAFF. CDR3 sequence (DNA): TGTGCCAGCAGTTACGAATTCACCACTGAAGCTTTCTTT.